Only one count was recorded for the clone carrying this TCR beta chain. Its antigen is unknown. Expressed TCRB transcripts were sequenced, since all the RNA that had been isolated was reverse transcribed. Some clones are missing from TCRdb's copy, which holds only in-frame ones; the method was immunoSEQ multiplex PCR. The sample yields 150,000 to 200,000 clones, roughly 65% seen once. The ends were cut back, 3 bases at V and 7 bases at J, with 12 bases in the middle. The CDR3 is made up of 13 amino acids. CDR1 and CDR2 (germline): MNHEY, SVGAGI. The data stem from a study of beta chain features in type 1 diabetes. Findings and limits, study-wide: All four CD4+ subsets from Type 1 diabetes patients carried moderately but significantly shorter TCRB CDR3s.

Using CD45RO/CCR7/CD25/CD127/CD95/CD27, CD4+ naive, central memory, regulatory and stem cell-like memory cells were sorted. The receptor's source is a man between 25 and 39 years old with type 1 diabetes. Sequences were obtained from naive CD4+ T cells from blood. V is TRBV6-5 and J is TRBJ1-2, with D unresolved. This chain's CDR3 is CASSYQLSSGYTF. CDR3 sequence (DNA): TGTGCCAGCAGTTATCAGTTATCCAGTGGCTACACCTTC.